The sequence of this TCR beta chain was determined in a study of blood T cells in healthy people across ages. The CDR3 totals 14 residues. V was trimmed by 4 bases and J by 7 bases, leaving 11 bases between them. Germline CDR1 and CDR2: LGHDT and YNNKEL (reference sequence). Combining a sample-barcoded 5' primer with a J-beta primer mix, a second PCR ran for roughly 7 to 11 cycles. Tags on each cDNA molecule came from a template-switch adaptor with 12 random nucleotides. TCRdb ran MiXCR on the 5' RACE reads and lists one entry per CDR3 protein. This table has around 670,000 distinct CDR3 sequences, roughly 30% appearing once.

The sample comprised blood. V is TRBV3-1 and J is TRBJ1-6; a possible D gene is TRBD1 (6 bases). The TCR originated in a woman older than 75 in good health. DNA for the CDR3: TGTGCCAGCAGCCGGGACAATGAGAATTCACCCCTCCACTTT. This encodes CASSRDNENSPLHF.